This is a list of T cell receptor beta chains from one sample in a study of memory CD4+ T cells and cytomegalovirus serostatus. The method was immunoSEQ multiplex PCR; TCRdb's version includes in-frame clones alone and lacks a portion of them. The table includes roughly 42,000 clones, around 78% detected once. Sequencing input: memory CD4+ T cells from blood. These receptor sequences come from an adult in good health and CMV-seronegative. The CDR3 runs from the conserved cysteine through the conserved F or W. A D gene is named only where the DNA matches it firmly. Some rows have no size entry. The others give once, few or many, or a class for an expanded clone.

j_call clone_size v_call d_call cdr3_length cdr3_aa cdr3_nt
TRBJ2-2 once TRBV5-1 . 15 CASSPRQENTGELFF TGCGCCAGCTCCCCTAGACAGGAGAACACCGGGGAGCTGTTTTTT
TRBJ1-5 few TRBV7-2 . 14 CASSLSAGNQPQHF TGTGCCAGCAGCTTATCGGCGGGCAATCAGCCCCAGCATTTT
TRBJ1-4 . TRBV4-1 TRBD1 16 CASSQSGGTGAEKLFF TGCGCCAGCAGCCAATCAGGAGGGACAGGGGCAGAAAAACTGTTTTTT
TRBJ1-4 . TRBV5-6 . 13 CATGRRNNEKLFF TGTGCCACCGGGCGGCGGAATAATGAAAAACTGTTTTTT
TRBJ1-6 . TRBV28 . 14 CASLLGSNNSPLHF TGTGCCAGCCTCCTGGGGTCCAATAATTCACCCCTCCACTTT
TRBJ1-4 . TRBV7-9 TRBD1 14 CASSGQGGNEKLFF TGTGCCAGCAGCGGACAGGGGGGTAATGAAAAACTGTTTTTT
TRBJ2-4 . TRBV2 . 13 CASSEVQGSIQYF TGTGCCAGCAGTGAGGTCCAGGGGTCCATTCAGTACTTC
TRBJ1-1 . TRBV6-1 . 13 CASSEGPPRMAFF TGTGCCAGCAGTGAGGGACCCCCGAGGATGGCTTTCTTT
TRBJ2-7 . TRBV5-1 . 13 CASSLAASGEQYF TGCGCCAGCAGCTTGGCCGCGAGTGGCGAGCAGTACTTC
TRBJ2-5 . TRBV5-4 . 12 CASSFYGETQYF TGTGCCAGCAGCTTTTACGGGGAGACCCAGTACTTC
TRBJ2-7 . TRBV6-6 TRBD1 14 CASSRPQGVREQYF TGTGCCAGCAGTCGTCCACAGGGGGTCCGGGAGCAGTACTTC
TRBJ2-3 . TRBV5-1 TRBD2 14 CASSQRLAEDTQYF TGCGCCAGCAGCCAAAGACTAGCGGAAGATACGCAGTATTTT
TRBJ2-5 . TRBV18 . 14 CASSQGRTRETQYF TGTGCCAGCTCACAGGGCAGGACGAGAGAGACCCAGTACTTC
TRBJ1-3 few TRBV5-5 . 15 CASSLTDDSGNTIYF TGTGCCAGCAGCCTTACAGACGACTCTGGAAACACCATATATTTT
TRBJ2-5 . TRBV2 TRBD2 14 CASSASRGGETQYF TGTGCCAGCAGTGCCTCGAGGGGAGGGGAGACCCAGTACTTC
TRBJ1-3 . TRBV2 . 13 CASRGNSGNTIYF TGTGCCAGCAGGGGGAACTCTGGAAACACCATATATTTT
TRBJ1-5 . TRBV7-2 . 16 CASSPSRGGINQPQHF TGTGCCAGCAGCCCTAGTAGGGGGGGGATAAATCAGCCCCAGCATTTT
TRBJ1-3 once TRBV18 . 13 CASSPPGGNTIYF TGTGCCAGCTCACCACCAGGGGGTAACACCATATATTTT